This is a list of T cell receptor beta chains from one sample in a study of cytomegalovirus exposure and HLA in healthy donors. Method: immunoSEQ multiplex PCR; TCRdb's copy keeps in-frame clones and lacks some. Of about 180,000 clones in the sample, approximately 80% were seen once. The sample taken for sequencing was PBMCs. Every receptor here comes from a man in his sixties in good health and CMV-seronegative. Each CDR3 is given with its conserved first and last residue. The D gene is left open where the match is weak. Some rows mark clone size as missing; the rest say once, few, many or name a class of expanded clone.

V	D	J	size	DNA	CDR3
TRBV2	-	TRBJ1-6	-	TGTGCCAGCAGTGAATTGTCAGAATATTCACCCCTCCACTTT	CASSELSEYSPLHF
TRBV19	-	TRBJ1-1	-	TGTGCCAGTAGTATACTCCCGGGGGGAACTGAAGCTTTCTTT	CASSILPGGTEAFF
TRBV6-1	-	TRBJ2-5	-	TGTGCCAGCAAACCGTCAGGGATCGAGACCCAGTACTTC	CASKPSGIETQYF
TRBV7-9	TRBD2	TRBJ2-7	-	TGTGCCAGCAGCTCCAATACTAGCGGGGGGGCTAGCTCCTACGAGCAGTACTTC	CASSSNTSGGASSYEQYF
TRBV7-9	-	TRBJ2-3	once	TGTGCCAGCACCCCTAAAGGGGCGGAGATTACAGATACGCAGTATTTT	CASTPKGAEITDTQYF
TRBV4-2	-	TRBJ2-7	few	TGTGCCAGCAGCCAAGATGAGCGAGGGCCCTCCTACGAGCAGTACTTC	CASSQDERGPSYEQYF
TRBV7-9	-	TRBJ2-7	-	TGTGCCAGCAGCCAGTCGGGTAGGAGCTACGAGCAGTACTTC	CASSQSGRSYEQYF
TRBV6-1	-	TRBJ1-2	-	TGTGCCAGCCTGCAGGCGCCCCATGGCTACACCTTC	CASLQAPHGYTF
TRBV10-3	TRBD1	TRBJ2-7	-	TGTGCCATCTCGACAGGGGTGGGCTACGAGCAGTACTTC	CAISTGVGYEQYF
TRBV4-2	TRBD1	TRBJ2-1	-	TGTGCCAGCAGCCAAGACGGAGGGGACAGGGGGAATGAGCAGTTCTTC	CASSQDGGDRGNEQFF
TRBV5-1	TRBD2	TRBJ2-2	-	TGCGCCAGCAGCTTCCAACGGGAGGCCTTTTACACCGGGGAGCTGTTTTTT	CASSFQREAFYTGELFF